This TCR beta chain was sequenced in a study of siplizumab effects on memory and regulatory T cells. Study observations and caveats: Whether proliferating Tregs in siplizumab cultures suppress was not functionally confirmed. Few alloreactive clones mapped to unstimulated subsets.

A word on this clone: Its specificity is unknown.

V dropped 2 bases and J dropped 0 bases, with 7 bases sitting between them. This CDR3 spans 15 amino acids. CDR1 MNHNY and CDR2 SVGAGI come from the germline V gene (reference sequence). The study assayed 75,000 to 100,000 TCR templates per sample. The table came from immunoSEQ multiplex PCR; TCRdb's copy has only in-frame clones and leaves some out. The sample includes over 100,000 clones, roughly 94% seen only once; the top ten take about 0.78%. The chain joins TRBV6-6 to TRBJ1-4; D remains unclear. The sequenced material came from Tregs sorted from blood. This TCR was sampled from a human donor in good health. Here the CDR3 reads CASSYVGSTNEKLFF. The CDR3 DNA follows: TGTGCCAGCAGTTACGTCGGATCAACTAATGAAAAACTGTTTTTT.